The T cell receptor (beta chain) described here comes from a study of T-cell memory formation after mild COVID-19. Turning to the study itself: TCR clusters were mostly confined to one donor each.

Notes on this clonotype: As yet, its antigen is unknown.

V lost 7 bases and J lost 4, with 13 bases in between. The CDR3 consists of 13 residues. In germline, CDR1 is MNHEY, CDR2 SVGAGI. 5'RACE with constant-segment primers yielded barcoded, UMI-tagged TCR alpha and TCR beta cDNA libraries. One entry per CDR3 protein results from TCRdb running MiXCR on the 5' RACE reads. The sample records fewer than 300,000 distinct CDR3 sequences, roughly 18% being singletons. Whole-study findings and limits: Of the contracting clones, CD4+ ones lay mainly in CM and EM, and CD8+ ones in EMRA. Pre-infection memory carried some responding clones, suggesting that cross-reactive memory joined.

This receptor was obtained from a man aged 18-30 years who had mild COVID-19 (a few samples of this study predate the infection). Cell type and time point are not known. Sequencing input: PBMCs or a T cell subset sorted from them (not recorded which). This chain uses TRBV6-5 with TRBJ1-1; D is possibly TRBD1 (5 bases). CDR3 amino acids: CASNLFGGTEAFF. DNA for the CDR3: TGTGCCAGCAACCTCTTTGGGGGCACTGAAGCTTTCTTT.